This passage covers 4 T cell receptor beta chains from one sample sequenced in a study of blood T cell repertoires in COVID-19. Method: immunoSEQ multiplex PCR; TCRdb's copy keeps in-frame clones and lacks some. The repertoire consists of roughly 70,000 clones, with nearly 80% occurring once and the leading ten covering 6.3%. The specimen sequenced was peripheral blood. The receptors were gathered from a woman in her fifties or sixties with acute or convalescent COVID-19.

The rearrangement joins TRBV27 to TRBJ2-5, with a tentative D call TRBD2 (5 bases). The CDR3 is made up of 13 amino acids. From germline, CDR1 is MNHEY and CDR2 SMNVEV (reference sequence). Trimming removed 2 bases at V and 5 bases at J, with 9 bases between. Here the CDR3 reads CASSLTRRETQYF. The CDR3 DNA is TGTGCCAGCAGTTTAACTAGGAGGGAGACCCAGTACTTC.

The chain couples TRBV5-6 to TRBJ2-2; 8 nucleotides agree with TRBD1. The J segment lost 3 bases and the V segment lost 4 bases, leaving 14 bases of the junction unmatched. From germline, CDR1 is SGHDT and CDR2 YYEEEE. This CDR3 comprises 18 residues. CDR3 amino acids: CASSHQHGTGRYTGELFF. The DNA of the CDR3 is TGTGCCAGCAGCCACCAGCACGGGACAGGCAGATACACCGGGGAGCTGTTTTTT.

The chain joins TRBV11-3 to TRBJ2-1, with D perhaps TRBD1 (5 bases). Germline values: CDR1 SGHNT, CDR2 YENEEA. Between the trimmed V and J ends, which lost 5 bases and 1 base, there was a span of 6 bases. The CDR3 length is 13 residues. For the CDR3, the DNA is TGTGCCAGCAGCGGGGCATCCTACAATGAGCAGTTCTTC. Its translation is CASSGASYNEQFF.

The CDR3 sequence: CAWSVFGGARETQYF. The DNA of the CDR3 is TGTGCCTGGAGTGTGTTCGGGGGGGCGCGAGAGACCCAGTACTTC. The rearrangement uses TRBV30 and TRBJ2-5; 8 bases map to TRBD2. The V segment lost 0 bases and the J segment 4 bases; nucleotides outside the gene matches: 7. Germline V CDR1 and CDR2: GTSNPN, SVGIG (reference sequence). The CDR3 sequence is 15 residues long.